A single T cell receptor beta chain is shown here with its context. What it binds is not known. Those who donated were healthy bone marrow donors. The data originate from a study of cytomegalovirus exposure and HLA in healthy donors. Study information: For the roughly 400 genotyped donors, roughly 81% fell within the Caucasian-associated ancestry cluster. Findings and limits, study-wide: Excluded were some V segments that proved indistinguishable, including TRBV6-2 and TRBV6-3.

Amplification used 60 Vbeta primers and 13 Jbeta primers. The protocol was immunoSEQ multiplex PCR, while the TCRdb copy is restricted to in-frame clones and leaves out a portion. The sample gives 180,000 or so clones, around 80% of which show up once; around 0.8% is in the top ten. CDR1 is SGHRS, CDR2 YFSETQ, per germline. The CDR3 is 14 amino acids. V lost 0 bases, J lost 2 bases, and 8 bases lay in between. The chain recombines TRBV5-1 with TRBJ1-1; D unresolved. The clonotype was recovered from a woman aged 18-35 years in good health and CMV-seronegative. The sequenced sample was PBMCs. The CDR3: CASSLGTDNTEAFF. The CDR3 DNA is TGCGCCAGCAGCTTGGGTACAGATAACACTGAAGCTTTCTTT.